This T cell receptor beta chain is drawn from a study of cytotoxic CD8 clonotypes in ibrutinib-treated CLL. Only in-frame clones appear in the TCRdb table, and some are missing; sequencing was by immunoSEQ multiplex PCR. The sample includes 300,000 or so clones, roughly 67% of them seen just once. The sequences come from PBMCs, collected after 36 months of ibrutinib treatment. The clonotype comes from a human donor with chronic lymphocytic leukemia.

CDR3 sequence: CASSGTGGWVETQYF. The CDR3 DNA sequence: TGTGCCAGCAGCGGCACAGGGGGCTGGGTAGAGACCCAGTACTTC. The chain has TRBV9 and TRBJ2-5, with 9 bases matching TRBD1. This CDR3 comprises 15 residues. The V gene end was trimmed by 3 bases and the J gene end by 4 bases; junction bases not matched to a gene: 7. The V gene's germline CDR1 is SGDLS and CDR2 YYNGEE.